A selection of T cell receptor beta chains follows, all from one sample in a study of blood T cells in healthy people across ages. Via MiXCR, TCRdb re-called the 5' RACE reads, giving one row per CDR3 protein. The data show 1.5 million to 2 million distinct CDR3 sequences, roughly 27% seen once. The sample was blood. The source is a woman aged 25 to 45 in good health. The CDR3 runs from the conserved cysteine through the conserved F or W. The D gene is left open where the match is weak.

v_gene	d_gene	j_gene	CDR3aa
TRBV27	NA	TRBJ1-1	CASRPTGTTEAFF
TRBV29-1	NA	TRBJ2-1	CSVEGRLVRSSYNEQFF
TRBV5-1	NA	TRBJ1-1	CASSLKLGDEAFF
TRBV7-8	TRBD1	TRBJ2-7	CASSSRDRPTSYEQYF
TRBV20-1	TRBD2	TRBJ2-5	CSASGTGGREETQYF
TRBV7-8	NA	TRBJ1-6	CASSSQTGPNSPLHF
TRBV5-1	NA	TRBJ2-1	CASSLAAGYEQFF
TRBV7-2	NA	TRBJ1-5	CASSLVRGSNQPQHF
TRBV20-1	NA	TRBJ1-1	CSARVGKGVGTEAFF
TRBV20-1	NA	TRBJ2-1	CSAPRGEIRDNEQFF
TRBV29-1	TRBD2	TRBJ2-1	CSAEDLGGRVYNEQFF
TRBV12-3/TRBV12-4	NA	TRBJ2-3	CASSRSNTDAQYF
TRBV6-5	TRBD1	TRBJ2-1	CVSSAGQGAFEQFF
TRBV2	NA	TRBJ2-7	CASSGISTATYEQYF
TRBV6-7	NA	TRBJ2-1	CAPLGRDFSYNEQFF
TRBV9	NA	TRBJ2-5	CASSVEAVLGTQYF
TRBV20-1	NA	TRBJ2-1	CSAPRGEQFF
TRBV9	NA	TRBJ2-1	CASSADFSSYNEQFF
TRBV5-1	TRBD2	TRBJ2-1	CASSDQRLAGVREQFF
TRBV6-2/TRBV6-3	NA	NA	CASSIGTVREQYF
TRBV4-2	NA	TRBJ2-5	CASSQGDDPKETQYF
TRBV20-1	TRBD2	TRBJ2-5	CSAIPGGGLETQYF
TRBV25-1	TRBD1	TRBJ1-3	CASSDGDRARSGNTIYF
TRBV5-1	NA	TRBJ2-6	CASSLWTATELAGANVLTF
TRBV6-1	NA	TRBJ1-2	CASSERDNYGYTF
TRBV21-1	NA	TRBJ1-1	CASDKQGSYTEAFF
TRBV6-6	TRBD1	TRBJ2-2	CASSFTGGAGGPGELFF
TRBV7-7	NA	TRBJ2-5	CAGSLSGRGETQYF
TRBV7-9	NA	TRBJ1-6	CASSLSFRDGLNSPLHF
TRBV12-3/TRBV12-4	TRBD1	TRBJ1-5	CASETGGGQPQHF
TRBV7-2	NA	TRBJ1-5	CASSSAGQRNQPQHF
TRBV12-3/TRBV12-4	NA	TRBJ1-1	CASISNHRTNTEAFF
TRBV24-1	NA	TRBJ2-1	CATCEGGRSSEQFF
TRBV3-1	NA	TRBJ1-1	CASSQEGGNTEAFF
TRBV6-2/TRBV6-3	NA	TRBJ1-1	CASIRGSSTEAFF
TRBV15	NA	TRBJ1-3	CATSREISSGNTIYF
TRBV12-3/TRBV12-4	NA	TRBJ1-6	CASISTYNSPLHF